These 25 T cell receptor beta chains were sequenced from one sample in a study of cytomegalovirus exposure and HLA in healthy donors (dated by TCRdb to 2016 to 2017). The library was prepared using the immunoSEQ multiplex PCR assay. For the multiplex PCR, a mixture combining 60 forward primers for TCR Vbeta segments and 13 reverse primers for TCR Jbeta segments was used. TCRdb limited this immuneACCESS table to in-frame rearrangements with V and J called. A share of clones is missing; checked studies link under half to unresolved V genes, and the rest is unexplained. The sample table shows about 120,000 clones, and about 80% are seen once. The ten largest clones represent around 9.5% of the sample. The sequencing sample was made of PBMCs. The receptors come from a female donor in good health and CMV-seropositive.

In DNA, the CDR3 is TGTGCCAGCAGCCCCAGAGGGACAGGGTACGGGGATAGCAATCAGCCCCAGCATTTT. Its translation: CASSPRGTGYGDSNQPQHF. V usage is TRBV27 and J usage is TRBJ1-5; TRBD1 matches at 9 bases. The trim removed 6 bases at V and 0 bases at J, leaving 15 bases unmatched. This CDR3 has 19 amino acids. The V gene's germline CDR1 is MNHEY and CDR2 SMNVEV (reference sequence).

This chain connects TRBV4-1 to TRBJ2-1; a weak D match, TRBD2 (7 bases). V lost 4 bases to trimming and J lost 8 bases, with 21 bases between them. The CDR3 loop spans 16 amino acids. Per the germline V gene, CDR1 is MGHRA and CDR2 is YSYEKL. This CDR3 reads CASSPQGGGLMDEQFF. The CDR3 bases are TGCGCCAGCAGCCCCCAAGGGGGGGGTCTAATGGATGAGCAGTTCTTC.

CDR3 sequence: CASSTQGADYGYTF. The CDR3 region has the DNA TGTGCCAGCAGCACACAGGGGGCCGACTATGGCTACACCTTC. The genes are TRBV7-2 and TRBJ1-2, with TRBD1 identical over 9 bases. With 5 bases clipped from V and 3 bases from J, the junction kept 4 bases outside the gene matches. The length of the CDR3 is 14 residues. Germline V lookup: CDR1 SGHTA, CDR2 FQGNSA.

In this sample, this clone turned up a few times. The rearrangement joins TRBV7-6 to TRBJ2-3, with D possibly TRBD2 on 6 matching bases. There are 15 residues in the CDR3. The germline V and J ends were trimmed by 1 base and 4 bases, with 12 bases remaining between them. The germline gives CDR1 SGHVS, CDR2 FNYEAQ. The CDR3 coding sequence is TGTGCCAGCAGCTTAGGCAGCCGCGGGGCAGATACGCAGTATTTT. Translated, it gives CASSLGSRGADTQYF. The full variable domain, rest sourced from reference TRBV7-6 and TRBJ2-3, is GAGVSQSPRYKVTKRGQDVALRCDPISGHVSLYWYRQALGQGPEFLTYFNYEAQQDKSGLPNDRFSAERPEGSISTLTIQRTEQRDSAMYRCASSLGSRGADTQYFGPGTRLTVL.

The V and J genes are TRBV30 and TRBJ1-3, with 12 nucleotides matching TRBD1. This CDR3 spans 15 amino acids. CDR1 is GTSNPN, CDR2 SVGIG, per germline (reference sequence). J was trimmed by 5 bases and V by 1 base; bases with no gene match: 3. The CDR3 region has the DNA TGTGCCTGGAGTGCGGGACAGGGGGCGAGAAACACCATATATTTT. It encodes CAWSAGQGARNTIYF.

This chain uses TRBV7-2 with TRBJ2-3, with 10 positions matching TRBD1. This CDR3 contains 14 residues. Germline CDR1 is SGHTA and CDR2 is FQGNSA. V was clipped by 6 bases and J by 7 bases; unmatched bases: 7. The DNA of the CDR3 is TGTGCCAGCAGGAGGGACAGGGGCCCCTATACGCAGTATTTT. Amino acid sequence: CASRRDRGPYTQYF.

This rearrangement joins TRBV30 to TRBJ2-7, with D unresolved. Trimming cost V 1 base and J 6 bases, with 7 bases left between them. The CDR3 loop spans 11 amino acids. Germline-derived CDR1 and CDR2 are GTSNPN and SVGIG (reference sequence). The CDR3: CAWSGSGEQYF. CDR3 DNA sequence: TGTGCCTGGAGTGGTTCCGGCGAGCAGTACTTC.

The count of this clone is one. The chain recombines TRBV9 with TRBJ2-2, with D perhaps matching TRBD2 (5 bases). Deletions cut 0 bases from V and 2 bases from J, with 11 bases between. Germline CDR1 is SGDLS and CDR2 is YYNGEE. The CDR3 covers 16 residues. The CDR3 spells CASSVGPGTNTGELFF. In DNA form, the CDR3 reads TGTGCCAGCAGCGTAGGTCCGGGAACCAACACCGGGGAGCTGTTTTTT.

The sample holds a few counts of this clone. The J gene is TRBJ2-1, the V gene TRBV5-4, with 8 positions matching TRBD2. CDR3 length: 16 amino acids. Germline V gene lookup returns CDR1 SGHNT and CDR2 YYREEE (reference sequence). The V and J ends lost 4 bases and 0 bases, in that order; junction bases with no gene match: 6. The CDR3 DNA sequence: TGTGCCAGCAGCCCCGCGGGGGGTGCCTCCTACAATGAGCAGTTCTTC. Translation: CASSPAGGASYNEQFF. The whole variable domain, remainder taken from reference TRBV5-4 and TRBJ2-1, is ETGVTQSPTHLIKTRGQQVTLRCSSQSGHNTVSWYQQALGQGPQFIFQYYREEENGRGNFPPRFSGLQFPNYSSELNVNALELDDSALYLCASSPAGGASYNEQFFGPGTRLTVL.

Only one count was recorded for this clone. The chain employs TRBV28 and TRBJ1-6, with 7 bases that match TRBD1. The trim removed 10 bases at V and 5 bases at J, leaving 11 bases unmatched. Germline values: CDR1 MDHEN, CDR2 SYDVKM. CDR3 size: 15 residues. The CDR3 DNA reads as TGTGCCACCAAAGGGGCCGACAGGGATAATTCACCCCTCCACTTT. Translation gives CATKGADRDNSPLHF.

The chain links TRBV5-1 to TRBJ2-2, with TRBD1 identical over 8 bases. V dropped 2 bases and J dropped 5; count of bases not matched to a gene: 5. CDR3 length: 15 residues. Germline CDR1 reads SGHRS; CDR2 reads YFSETQ. This CDR3 reads CASSLSYRGTGELFF. In DNA, the CDR3 is TGCGCCAGCAGCTTATCGTACAGGGGGACCGGGGAGCTGTTTTTT.

The chain is built from TRBV7-9 and TRBJ1-4; D uncertain. Between the trimmed V and J ends, which lost 11 bases and 6 bases, there was a span of 13 bases. The CDR3 loop spans 12 amino acids. CDR1 is SEHNR, CDR2 FQNEAQ, per germline (reference sequence). The CDR3, as DNA: TGTGCCTCCCACGGTGCATATGAAAAACTGTTTTTT. Translated, it gives CASHGAYEKLFF.

The chain has TRBV18 and TRBJ2-2; D may be TRBD1 (5 bases). This CDR3 is built from 16 residues. V lost 3 bases, J lost 0 bases, and 11 bases lay in between. Per germline, CDR1 KGHSH and CDR2 LQKENI. The CDR3 sequence: CASSPRREPNTGELFF. CDR3 in DNA: TGTGCCAGCTCACCCCGCAGGGAACCGAACACCGGGGAGCTGTTTTTT.

V is TRBV6-5 and J is TRBJ1-1, with a tentative D call TRBD1 (5 bases). The CDR3 has 14 residues. The germline V gene encodes CDR1 MNHEY and CDR2 SVGAGI. V gave up 8 bases and J gave up 2 bases, with 15 bases separating them. CDR3 loop: CASGGGRLNTEAFF. The CDR3 bases are TGTGCCAGCGGGGGGGGACGGTTAAACACTGAAGCTTTCTTT.

The chain employs TRBV18 and TRBJ1-2, with 8 bases aligning to TRBD1. Germline CDR1 is KGHSH and CDR2 is LQKENI. The V gene end was trimmed by 3 bases and the J gene end by 11 bases; junction bases not matched to a gene: 8. This CDR3 spans 13 amino acids. Written as DNA, the CDR3 is TGTGCCAGCTCACCGGACAGGGCTTTTTGGTACACCTTC. Translated: CASSPDRAFWYTF.

This clone has only a few counts. CDR3 residues: CASSQDRGGEQPQHF. The CDR3 DNA reads TGCGCCAGCAGCCAAGATCGGGGGGGTGAGCAGCCCCAGCATTTT. The rearrangement joins TRBV4-3 to TRBJ1-5; a possible D gene is TRBD1 (5 bases). The V end lost 0 bases, the J end lost 7 bases, and 13 bases lay between the germline ends. This CDR3 contains 15 residues. Per germline, CDR1 LGHNA and CDR2 YSLEER.

The rearrangement joins TRBV27 to TRBJ1-2; TRBD1 aligns across 10 bases. The length of the CDR3 is 18 residues. The V gene end was trimmed by 3 bases and the J gene end by 3 bases; junction bases not matched to a gene: 13. Germline CDR1 reads MNHEY; CDR2 reads SMNVEV (reference sequence). CDR3 amino acids: CASSLLGQGNSNHYGYTF. CDR3 in DNA: TGTGCCAGCAGTTTGCTGGGACAGGGGAATTCGAATCACTATGGCTACACCTTC.

J is TRBJ2-1 and V is TRBV19; D gene ambiguous. The V end lost 3 bases, the J end lost 4 bases, and 10 bases lay between the germline ends. CDR1 LNHDA and CDR2 SQIVND come from the germline V gene (reference sequence). This CDR3 has 14 amino acids. CDR3 DNA: TGTGCCAGTAGTATTGGCGCTAGATACAATGAGCAGTTCTTC. It yields the protein CASSIGARYNEQFF.

The J gene is TRBJ2-7, the V gene TRBV6-5, with D possibly matching TRBD1 (6 bases). This CDR3 is built from 14 residues. CDR1 is MNHEY, CDR2 SVGAGI, per germline. Deletions cut 6 bases from V and 3 bases from J, with 15 bases between. CDR3 nucleotides: TGTGCCAGCAGCATCCAGGGGAGCGGCTACGAGCAGTACTTC. Protein product: CASSIQGSGYEQYF.

In this sample, this clone turned up a few times. The rearrangement uses TRBV5-4 and TRBJ1-2; TRBD1 is a possible D gene (6 bases). Germline CDR1 is SGHNT and CDR2 is YYREEE (reference sequence). This CDR3 spans 15 amino acids. The germline V and J ends were trimmed by 2 bases and 4 bases, with 15 bases remaining between them. CDR3 coding DNA: TGTGCCAGCAGCTTAACAGGGAATCCCAGCTATGGCTACACCTTC. Translating it yields CASSLTGNPSYGYTF.

The V and J genes are TRBV5-4 and TRBJ2-5; 8 bases match TRBD2. With V trimmed by 1 base and J by 4 bases, 3 bases remained unmatched. CDR1 and CDR2 (germline): SGHNT, YYREEE (reference sequence). The CDR3 runs 14 residues. CDR3 sequence reads: CASSLSTSGETQYF. The CDR3 DNA reads TGTGCCAGCAGCTTGTCAACTAGCGGAGAGACCCAGTACTTC.

This chain uses TRBV28 with TRBJ2-7; 9 bases map to TRBD1. CDR3 length equals 14 residues. V gave up 4 bases and J gave up 5 bases; unmatched junction bases: 6. Germline V gene sequence: CDR1 MDHEN, CDR2 SYDVKM. The CDR3 loop is CASSSPGQGDEQYF. The CDR3, as DNA: TGTGCCAGCAGTTCGCCGGGACAGGGTGACGAGCAGTACTTC.

J is TRBJ2-1 and V is TRBV10-3; 10 nucleotides match TRBD2. CDR3 length: 15 residues. Germline trimming cut 7 bases from V and 8 bases from J; bases unmatched to any gene: 11. CDR1 and CDR2 (germline): ENHRY, SYGVKD. The CDR3 spells CAIMGSGGAWDEQFF. In nucleotides, the CDR3 is TGTGCCATCATGGGGAGCGGGGGGGCCTGGGATGAGCAGTTCTTC.

V gene TRBV4-1 combines with J gene TRBJ1-3; 9 bases map to TRBD1. The CDR3 is 18 residues long. Germline trimming cut 0 bases from V and 0 bases from J; bases unmatched to any gene: 6. Germline CDR1 is MGHRA and CDR2 is YSYEKL. CDR3 region: CASSQDVWTGASGNTIYF. Here the CDR3 DNA reads TGCGCCAGCAGCCAAGATGTATGGACAGGGGCCTCTGGAAACACCATATATTTT.

The J gene is TRBJ2-5, the V gene TRBV5-1; 8 positions match TRBD1. Germline CDR1 SGHRS, CDR2 YFSETQ. Unmatched junction bases numbered 2, after V lost 3 bases and J lost 1 base. CDR3 length: 14 residues. The CDR3 loop is CASSSTGGQETQYF. In DNA form, the CDR3 reads TGCGCCAGCAGCTCTACAGGGGGCCAAGAGACCCAGTACTTC.